One sample yielded the 30 T cell receptor beta chains listed below, sequenced in a study of blood T cell repertoires in COVID-19. Clones were sequenced by immunoSEQ multiplex PCR, and TCRdb holds only the in-frame ones, with some missing. The data show over 250,000 clones, 65% to 90% seen once. The sample was peripheral blood. The receptors stem from a woman in her sixties or seventies with COVID-19, enrolled during active disease.

The V call is TRBV7-2, the J call TRBJ2-7; D call uncertain. The CDR3 has 14 residues. V was cut by 2 bases and J by 2 bases, with 10 bases left in between. Germline V lookup: CDR1 SGHTA, CDR2 FQGNSA. CDR3: CASSLRRNTYEQYF. For the CDR3, the DNA is TGTGCCAGCAGCTTACGGCGGAATACCTACGAGCAGTACTTC.

The chain uses TRBV28 and TRBJ2-7; D call uncertain. CDR3 length: 13 residues. Per germline, CDR1 MDHEN and CDR2 SYDVKM. The V gene lost 7 bases and the J gene lost 3 bases, with 13 bases spanning the gap. The CDR3 bases are TGTGCCAGCAAGTGGAACGGAGTCTACGAGCAGTACTTC. This translates into CASKWNGVYEQYF.

DNA of the CDR3: TGTGCCAGCAGCTTGGCCTGGGACACTGACTCTGGAAACACCATATATTTT. This encodes CASSLAWDTDSGNTIYF. The rearrangement uses TRBV5-6 and TRBJ1-3; TRBD1 might be the D (6 bases). V was trimmed by 0 bases and J by 0 bases, leaving 13 bases between them. Germline values: CDR1 SGHDT, CDR2 YYEEEE. The CDR3 is 17 residues long.

V usage is TRBV19 and J usage is TRBJ1-1; 10 bases agree with TRBD1. From germline, CDR1 is LNHDA and CDR2 SQIVND (reference sequence). The CDR3 extends over 16 amino acids. V lost 4 bases and J lost 1; bases outside the gene matches: 6. In DNA, the CDR3 is TGTGCCAGTAGTACCCGACAGGGGGCGCCGAACACTGAAGCTTTCTTT. It encodes CASSTRQGAPNTEAFF.

V and J are TRBV10-3 and TRBJ2-7; D is uncertain. The ends were cut back, 2 bases at V and 0 bases at J, with 11 bases in the middle. The CDR3 covers 15 residues. CDR1 and CDR2 from the germline V gene are ENHRY and SYGVKD. The CDR3 DNA is TGTGCCATCAGTGAGACCTACGAAGCCTCCTACGAGCAGTACTTC. Protein: CAISETYEASYEQYF.

The chain has TRBV6-5 and TRBJ2-5; 8 nucleotides line up with TRBD1. V gave up 8 bases and J gave up 4 bases; unmatched junction bases: 12. This CDR3 has 15 residues. Germline CDR1 MNHEY, CDR2 SVGAGI. This chain's CDR3 is CASQGQGALGETQYF. In nucleotides, the CDR3 is TGTGCCAGCCAGGGGCAGGGGGCGTTAGGAGAGACCCAGTACTTC.

The chain recombines TRBV5-1 with TRBJ2-3; 7 nucleotides match TRBD1. The CDR3 runs 15 residues. Germline V gene data show CDR1 as SGHRS and CDR2 as YFSETQ. The junction had 4 bases not matched to a gene; V was cut back by 3 bases and J by 0 bases. CDR3 sequence (DNA): TGCGCCAGCAGCTCGAGGGGACAGAGCACAGATACGCAGTATTTT. This translates into CASSSRGQSTDTQYF.

The V and J genes are TRBV2 and TRBJ2-3; D is unresolved. The CDR3 is 11 residues long. Germline V gene lookup returns CDR1 SNHLY and CDR2 FYNNEI. V lost 4 bases and J 14 bases, leaving 13 bases between the germline ends. The CDR3 nucleotides are TGTGCCAGCAGTGTAACTCCGCCGCGGTATTTT. It yields the protein CASSVTPPRYF.

This chain joins TRBV30 and TRBJ1-5, with D perhaps TRBD1 (6 bases). Trimming pared 3 bases from V and 4 bases from J, leaving 16 bases between. The CDR3 is made up of 15 amino acids. In germline, CDR1 is GTSNPN, CDR2 SVGIG (reference sequence). CDR3 coding DNA: TGTGCCTGGAGCCAAGGGGCAGGGGCTAATCAGCCCCAGCATTTT. Its protein product is CAWSQGAGANQPQHF.

The chain carries TRBV28 and TRBJ2-7, with 9 bases lining up with TRBD1. Germline values: CDR1 MDHEN, CDR2 SYDVKM. CDR3 size: 17 residues. The V and J ends lost 2 bases and 4 bases, in that order; junction bases with no gene match: 12. For the CDR3, the DNA is TGTGCCAGCAGTTTACTCGTAGGACAGGGGAAGAGGTACGAGCAGTACTTC. Protein sequence: CASSLLVGQGKRYEQYF.

This chain joins TRBV5-1 and TRBJ1-5, with D possibly matching TRBD1 (6 bases). Trimming shortened V by 4 bases and J by 8 bases, and 13 bases separated the two germline ends. The CDR3 loop spans 13 amino acids. Per germline, CDR1 SGHRS and CDR2 YFSETQ. CDR3 residues: CASSLGGGEPQHF. CDR3 nucleotides: TGCGCCAGCAGCCTGGGGGGCGGGGAGCCCCAGCATTTT.

The chain is built from TRBV5-1 and TRBJ1-5; D perhaps matches TRBD1 (6 bases). Trimming removed 4 bases at V and 4 bases at J, with 12 bases between. CDR3 length: 14 amino acids. The germline V gene has CDR1 SGHRS and CDR2 YFSETQ. The CDR3 protein is CASSLNGQNQPQHF. The CDR3 nucleotides read TGCGCCAGCAGCCTTAATGGACAGAATCAGCCCCAGCATTTT.

The chain uses TRBV7-2 and TRBJ2-5; no definite D call. Germline V lookup: CDR1 SGHTA, CDR2 FQGNSA. The CDR3 contains 15 residues. Trimming removed 1 base at V and 1 base at J, with 10 bases between. The chain's CDR3 is CASSLESPRQETQYF. Written as DNA, the CDR3 is TGTGCCAGCAGCTTAGAATCCCCCCGCCAAGAGACCCAGTACTTC.

The chain recombines TRBV4-3 with TRBJ2-5, with TRBD2 identical over 7 bases. J lost 4 bases, V lost 4 bases, and 9 bases had no gene match. This CDR3 has 15 amino acids. Germline V gives CDR1 LGHNA, CDR2 YSLEER. CDR3 DNA: TGCGCCAGCAGCCTGTCTGGGCTAGCGGCAGAGACCCAGTACTTC. Translating gives CASSLSGLAAETQYF.

The chain uses TRBV5-1 and TRBJ2-5; 7 bases match TRBD2. The CDR3 runs 14 residues. The V gene end was trimmed by 6 bases and the J gene end by 3 bases; junction bases not matched to a gene: 8. From germline, CDR1 is SGHRS and CDR2 YFSETQ. CDR3 residues: CASTNGGEEETQYF. The CDR3 DNA is TGCGCCAGCACCAATGGGGGGGAGGAAGAGACCCAGTACTTC.

This clone was recorded only once. The rearrangement links TRBV19 to TRBJ2-1, with 7 positions matching TRBD2. V dropped 5 bases and J dropped 4; count of bases not matched to a gene: 5. Per germline, CDR1 LNHDA and CDR2 SQIVND (reference sequence). The CDR3 totals 14 residues. Written as DNA, the CDR3 is TGTGCCAGTAGTGCGGGGACTACTTACAATGAGCAGTTCTTC. Its translation: CASSAGTTYNEQFF.

The J gene is TRBJ2-7, the V gene TRBV6-2 or TRBV6-3, with TRBD2 identical over 10 bases. Germline trimming cut 5 bases from V and 4 bases from J; bases unmatched to any gene: 8. The length of the CDR3 is 15 residues. Per germline, CDR1 MNHEY and CDR2 SVGEGT. The CDR3 is CASSRTSGLLYEQYF. The CDR3 nucleotides are TGTGCCAGCAGTCGGACTAGCGGTCTTTTGTACGAGCAGTACTTC.

The gene calls are TRBV5-5 and TRBJ1-1; 9 bases map to TRBD1. V gave up 4 bases and J gave up 3 bases; unmatched junction bases: 7. This CDR3 has 15 residues. From germline, CDR1 is SGHKS and CDR2 YYEKEE (reference sequence). This CDR3 is CASSHPGQGHTEAFF. Here the CDR3 DNA reads TGTGCCAGCAGCCACCCGGGACAGGGTCACACTGAAGCTTTCTTT.

V is TRBV5-4 and J is TRBJ2-5; no definite D call. In germline, CDR1 is SGHNT, CDR2 YYREEE (reference sequence). V lost 3 bases and J 3 bases, leaving 6 bases between the germline ends. The CDR3 has 12 amino acids. CDR3 in DNA: TGTGCCAGCAGCTGGGCCGAAGAGACCCAGTACTTC. It codes for CASSWAEETQYF.

This chain joins TRBV6-6 and TRBJ2-2; a weak D match, TRBD2 (6 bases). V was pared by 6 bases and J by 3 bases, with 20 bases between. Germline V lookup: CDR1 MNHNY, CDR2 SVGAGI (reference sequence). The CDR3 runs to 17 residues. The CDR3 loop is CASSRSLADVYTGELFF. In DNA form, the CDR3 reads TGTGCCAGCAGCCGATCATTAGCGGACGTATACACCGGGGAGCTGTTTTTT.

The chain employs TRBV12-3 or TRBV12-4 and TRBJ1-2; 10 bases fit TRBD1. This CDR3 contains 13 residues. The V and J ends lost 4 bases and 7 bases, in that order; junction bases with no gene match: 3. The CDR3 is CASSSGQGSGYTF. The CDR3 bases are TGTGCCAGCAGTTCGGGACAGGGGTCTGGCTACACCTTC.

This chain links TRBV14 with TRBJ2-5, with D maybe TRBD1 (6 bases). The V gene lost 0 bases and the J gene lost 5 bases, with 16 bases spanning the gap. The CDR3 is 16 amino acids. Looked up from germline, CDR1 is SGHDN and CDR2 is FVKESK. The CDR3 nucleotides are TGTGCCAGCAGCCAAGAACAGGGCCTACCTTGGGAGACCCAGTACTTC. It codes for CASSQEQGLPWETQYF.

This chain uses TRBV7-2 with TRBJ1-1; no definite D call. V lost 0 bases and J lost 4, with 9 bases in between. In germline, CDR1 is SGHTA, CDR2 FQGNSA. CDR3 length: 14 residues. This CDR3 reads CASSLASEGTEAFF. CDR3 sequence (DNA): TGTGCCAGCAGCTTAGCCTCGGAGGGCACTGAAGCTTTCTTT.

This clone has only a few counts. The chain is built from TRBV19 and TRBJ1-4; 7 bases agree with TRBD1. Trimming at V came to 1 base and at J to 4 bases, leaving 12 bases not matched to a gene. CDR1 and CDR2 (germline): LNHDA, SQIVND (reference sequence). The CDR3 extends over 18 amino acids. The CDR3 DNA reads as TGTGCCAGTAGTATAGGAGGGACAGCAAGTTACATTAATGAAAAACTGTTTTTT. As protein: CASSIGGTASYINEKLFF.

The V and J genes are TRBV5-1 and TRBJ2-5; D may be TRBD2 (5 bases). The V end lost 4 bases, the J end lost 4 bases, and 17 bases lay between the germline ends. Per germline, CDR1 SGHRS and CDR2 YFSETQ. This CDR3 spans 15 amino acids. CDR3 sequence: CASSPRTAAGETQYF. In DNA, the CDR3 is TGCGCCAGCAGCCCGAGGACTGCCGCCGGAGAGACCCAGTACTTC.

The chain is built from TRBV5-1 and TRBJ2-2, with D possibly being TRBD1 (5 bases). The CDR3 is 14 amino acids. Germline lookup yields CDR1 SGHRS and CDR2 YFSETQ. The V gene lost 0 bases and the J gene lost 5 bases, with 8 bases spanning the gap. The CDR3: CASSLVSGTGELFF. For the CDR3, the DNA is TGCGCCAGCAGCTTGGTTTCAGGGACCGGGGAGCTGTTTTTT.

This chain connects TRBV7-9 to TRBJ2-4; D not resolved. There are 13 residues in the CDR3. Deletions cut 2 bases from V and 9 bases from J, with 11 bases between. Germline V lookup: CDR1 SEHNR, CDR2 FQNEAQ (reference sequence). The CDR3 DNA sequence: TGTGCCAGCAGCTTATCGCGGAGCAGCATTCAGTACTTC. This codes for CASSLSRSSIQYF.

V gene TRBV19 combines with J gene TRBJ2-3; 7 nucleotides align to TRBD1. This CDR3 contains 14 residues. CDR1 is LNHDA, CDR2 SQIVND, per germline (reference sequence). The V gene end was trimmed by 4 bases and the J gene end by 4 bases; junction bases not matched to a gene: 5. CDR3 amino acids: CASSTTTGPDTQYF. CDR3 nucleotide sequence: TGTGCCAGTAGTACCACGACAGGGCCAGATACGCAGTATTTT.

CDR3 in DNA: TGTGCCAGCAGCTTATGGGCTAGCTTGCCAGATACGCAGTATTTT. It translates to CASSLWASLPDTQYF. This chain uses TRBV11-2 with TRBJ2-3; TRBD2 is a possible D gene (5 bases). Between the trimmed V and J ends, which lost 2 bases and 4 bases, there was a span of 13 bases. Germline values: CDR1 SGHAT, CDR2 FQNNGV. The CDR3 has 15 amino acids.

This rearrangement joins TRBV19 to TRBJ1-4; D uncertain. The CDR3 has 14 residues. The germline V and J ends were trimmed by 4 bases and 8 bases, with 14 bases remaining between them. Germline-derived CDR1 and CDR2 are LNHDA and SQIVND (reference sequence). CDR3 DNA sequence: TGTGCCAGTAGTAACTTGGAGCTTGGGGAAAAACTGTTTTTT. Translated, it gives CASSNLELGEKLFF.